Listed here are 15 T cell receptor beta chains from one sample, sequenced in a study of vaccination effects on CD4 cells after COVID-19. For these TCRs, the target antigens are not known. Sequencing used immunoSEQ multiplex PCR; TCRdb keeps in-frame clones, though not all of them. Of 60,000 to 85,000 clones detected, 70% to 85% appear once; the ten largest clones hold 1.5% to 1.7%. Before sequencing took place, the ViraFEST assay used viral peptide pools to expand antigen-specific CD4+ T cells. Cells that had been cultured for about 10 days were the source of isolated CD4+ T cells. Vaccination of participants consisted of two doses of either the BNT162b2 or mRNA-1273 vaccine. Sequencing was performed on CD4+ T cells from PBMCs cultured with HCoV-229E spike peptides, taken after COVID-19 vaccination. These receptors came from a human donor who received a COVID-19 vaccine.

The rearrangement links TRBV5-4 to TRBJ2-2, with a tentative D call TRBD1 (6 bases). The CDR3 is 13 amino acids. Germline assignment: CDR1 SGHNT and CDR2 YYREEE (reference sequence). V was trimmed by 4 bases and J by 6 bases, leaving 10 bases between them. The CDR3, as DNA: TGTGCCAGCAGCACCACAGGGTCCGGGGAGCTGTTTTTT. Translated, it gives CASSTTGSGELFF.

The V and J genes are TRBV28 and TRBJ1-4; D is perhaps TRBD1 (5 bases). Trimming pared 7 bases from V and 6 bases from J, leaving 18 bases between. The CDR3 consists of 15 residues. Germline CDR1 MDHEN, CDR2 SYDVKM. For the CDR3, the DNA is TGTGCCAGCATCCCCCTGGGGGACGGCTATGAAAAACTGTTTTTT. Protein: CASIPLGDGYEKLFF.

The CDR3 nucleotides are TGCGCCAGCAGCTCTGGGACCTTGTTACGGAACACTGAAGCTTTCTTT. This translates into CASSSGTLLRNTEAFF. The chain recombines TRBV5-1 with TRBJ1-1; possibly TRBD1 for D (5 bases). V was pared by 3 bases and J by 1 base, with 16 bases between. Germline V gene lookup returns CDR1 SGHRS and CDR2 YFSETQ. This CDR3 comprises 16 residues.

The chain combines TRBV2 with TRBJ1-3; no clear D gene. The CDR3 is 12 residues long. The V end lost 8 bases, the J end lost 0 bases, and 5 bases lay between the germline ends. Germline assignment: CDR1 SNHLY and CDR2 FYNNEI. Written as DNA, the CDR3 is TGTGCCAGCGGAAGCTCTGGAAACACCATATATTTT. Translating it yields CASGSSGNTIYF.

V usage is TRBV5-6 and J usage is TRBJ2-3; D is undetermined. Germline CDR1 SGHDT, CDR2 YYEEEE. CDR3 length: 13 residues. Trimming took 5 bases from V and 0 from J, leaving 7 bases between them. CDR3 loop: CASRPSSTDTQYF. DNA of the CDR3: TGTGCCAGCAGGCCTTCTAGCACAGATACGCAGTATTTT.

V and J are TRBV11-3 and TRBJ2-2, with unresolved D. Per the germline V gene, CDR1 is SGHNT and CDR2 is YENEEA. V lost 3 bases and J lost 3, with 2 bases in between. CDR3 length: 12 amino acids. In nucleotides, the CDR3 is TGTGCCAGCAGCTTGGACACCGGGGAGCTGTTTTTT. Its translation: CASSLDTGELFF.

J is TRBJ2-2 and V is TRBV6-5; 9 nucleotides agree with TRBD1. Germline CDR1 is MNHEY and CDR2 is SVGAGI. The CDR3 is 14 residues long. V dropped 6 bases and J dropped 4; count of bases not matched to a gene: 3. This chain's CDR3 is CASRGQGFTGELFF. The CDR3 DNA is TGTGCCAGCAGGGGACAGGGTTTCACCGGGGAGCTGTTTTTT.

The chain has TRBV2 and TRBJ2-3; D is unresolved. This CDR3 comprises 15 residues. V lost 7 bases and J lost 0, with 14 bases in between. The V gene's germline CDR1 is SNHLY and CDR2 FYNNEI. This CDR3 reads CASTYSTRSTDTQYF. The CDR3 DNA reads as TGTGCCAGCACTTACTCGACGAGGAGCACAGATACGCAGTATTTT.

This chain links TRBV2 with TRBJ2-1, with 10 bases fitting TRBD2. CDR1 and CDR2 from the germline V gene are SNHLY and FYNNEI. CDR3 length: 21 residues. J gave up 6 bases and V 7 bases, and 27 bases lay outside the gene matches. The CDR3 loop reads CASTGGAVWGILAGLLNEQFF. CDR3 nucleotides: TGTGCCAGCACCGGGGGGGCAGTTTGGGGGATACTAGCGGGGCTGCTCAATGAGCAGTTCTTC.

Here the CDR3 reads CASSQDKFREQFF. DNA of the CDR3: TGTGCCAGCAGCCAAGATAAGTTCCGTGAGCAGTTCTTC. The chain recombines TRBV4-2 with TRBJ2-1; D remains ambiguous. This CDR3 is 13 amino acids long. The V end was cut by 0 bases, the J end by 9 bases, with 9 bases between. The germline V gene has CDR1 LGHNA and CDR2 YNFKEQ.

The chain carries TRBV28 and TRBJ2-3, with TRBD2 matching 9 bases. Germline values: CDR1 MDHEN, CDR2 SYDVKM. The CDR3 spans 16 residues. V trimming: 8 bases; J trimming: 6 bases; junction bases outside the gene matches: 15. CDR3 loop: CASSPRLAGLYDTQYF. In DNA form, the CDR3 reads TGTGCCAGCTCCCCCAGGCTAGCGGGGTTATACGATACGCAGTATTTT.

The CDR3 sequence is CASSPGQGARGYTF. The DNA for the CDR3 is TGTGCCAGCAGTCCGGGACAGGGGGCGAGGGGCTACACCTTC. The chain recombines TRBV27 with TRBJ1-2; TRBD1 agrees at 12 bases. V lost 5 bases, J lost 8 bases, and 6 bases stayed unmatched. Germline CDR1 is MNHEY and CDR2 is SMNVEV (reference sequence). The CDR3 is 14 amino acids.

This chain joins TRBV6-5 and TRBJ1-4; no clear D gene. V dropped 1 base and J dropped 4 bases, with 10 bases sitting between them. Per germline, CDR1 MNHEY and CDR2 SVGAGI. The CDR3 runs 15 residues. The CDR3 protein is CASSYWAGVNEKLFF. CDR3 bases: TGTGCCAGCAGTTACTGGGCAGGCGTTAATGAAAAACTGTTTTTT.

The rearrangement links TRBV6-6 to TRBJ1-3, with 7 bases lining up with TRBD1. There are 16 residues in the CDR3. Germline CDR1 MNHNY, CDR2 SVGAGI (reference sequence). Trimming took 6 bases from V and 0 from J; bases not matched to a gene: 8. The CDR3 bases are TGTGCCAGCAGCCTCCCGACAGGGAACTCTGGAAACACCATATATTTT. Protein product: CASSLPTGNSGNTIYF.

The rearrangement joins TRBV6-6 to TRBJ1-3; D is uncertain. Deletions cut 3 bases from V and 3 bases from J, with 9 bases between. Germline V gene data show CDR1 as MNHNY and CDR2 as SVGAGI (reference sequence). The CDR3 consists of 14 residues. In nucleotides, the CDR3 is TGTGCCAGCAGTTATGGGCCCGGTGGAAACACCATATATTTT. Translating it yields CASSYGPGGNTIYF.